This T cell receptor beta chain comes out of a study of cytomegalovirus exposure and HLA in healthy donors. Points from the study as a whole: TCR beta V segments were, for the most part, productive about 87% or about 30% of the time in an earlier analysis. In a later analysis, specific HLA alleles were associated with around 17,000 TCR beta sequences at a 0.05 false discovery rate. Near-uniform donor sequencing depth was presumed by presence/absence analyses. Reportedly, TCR beta sequences accurately predicted HLA-A and HLA-B alleles in most subjects.

Notes on this clone: Its antigen is not identified.

Both 60 Vbeta primers and 13 Jbeta primers went into the PCR. Some clones are missing from TCRdb's copy, which holds only in-frame ones; the method was immunoSEQ multiplex PCR. The sample contains about 130,000 clones, 65% to 75% of which appear only once. The sample consisted of PBMCs. The origin of this receptor is a man in his forties or fifties in good health and CMV-seropositive.

The DNA of the CDR3 is TGTGCCAGCAGGTCAAAGGGAGCGGGGGTCCTCAATGAGCAGTTCTTC. It is translated as CASRSKGAGVLNEQFF. This chain joins TRBV7-2 and TRBJ2-1; 8 bases map to TRBD2. V lost 6 bases to trimming and J lost 6 bases; unmatched junction nucleotides: 13. Germline CDR1 is SGHTA and CDR2 is FQGNSA. This CDR3 is built from 16 residues. The full variable domain, with the rest looked up from reference TRBV7-2 and TRBJ2-1, is GAGVSQSPSNKVTEKGKDVELRCDPISGHTALYWYRQSLGQGLEFLIYFQGNSAPDKSGLPSDRFSAERTGGSVSTLTIQRTQQEDSAVYLCASRSKGAGVLNEQFFGPGTRLTVL.